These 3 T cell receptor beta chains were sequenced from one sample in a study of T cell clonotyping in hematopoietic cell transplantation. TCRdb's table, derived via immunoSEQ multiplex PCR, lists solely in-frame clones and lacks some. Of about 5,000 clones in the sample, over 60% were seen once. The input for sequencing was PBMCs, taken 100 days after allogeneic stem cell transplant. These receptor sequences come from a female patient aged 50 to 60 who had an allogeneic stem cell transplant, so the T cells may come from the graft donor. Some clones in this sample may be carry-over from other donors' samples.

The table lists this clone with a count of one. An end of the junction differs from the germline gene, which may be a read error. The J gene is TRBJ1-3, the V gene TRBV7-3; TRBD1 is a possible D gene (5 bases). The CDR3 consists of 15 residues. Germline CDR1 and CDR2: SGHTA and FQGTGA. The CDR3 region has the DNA TGTGCCAGCAGCTTATCGGGGGGATATGGAAACACCATGTATTTT. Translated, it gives CASSLSGGYGNTMYF.

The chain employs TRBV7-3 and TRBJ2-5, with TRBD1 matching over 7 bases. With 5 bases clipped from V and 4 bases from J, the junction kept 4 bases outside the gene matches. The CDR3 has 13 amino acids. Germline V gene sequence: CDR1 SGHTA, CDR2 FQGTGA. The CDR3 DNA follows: TGTGCCAGCAGCCCGACAGGGAGAGAGACCCAGTACTTC. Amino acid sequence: CASSPTGRETQYF.

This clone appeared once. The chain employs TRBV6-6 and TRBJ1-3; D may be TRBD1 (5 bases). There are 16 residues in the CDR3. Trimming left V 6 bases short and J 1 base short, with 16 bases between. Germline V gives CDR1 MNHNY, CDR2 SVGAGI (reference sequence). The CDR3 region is CASRAAQGISGNTIYF. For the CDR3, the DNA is TGTGCCAGCAGGGCCGCCCAGGGTATTTCTGGAAACACCATATATTTT.